This TCR beta chain was identified during a study of blood T cells in healthy people across ages. Study-level points and caveats: Conclusively comparing naive with antigen-experienced cells was impossible with unsorted PBMCs. Naive CD4+ cell counts and diversity both ran higher in long-lived than in aged donors.

CDR1 is SEHNR, CDR2 FQNEAQ, per germline (reference sequence). V shed 1 base and J 0 bases; nucleotides not matched to a gene: 11. The length of the CDR3 is 18 residues. Alongside a J-beta primer mix, a sample-barcoded 5' primer served in a second PCR lasting about 7 to 12 cycles. TCRdb re-called the 5' RACE reads with MiXCR, one entry per CDR3 protein. This repertoire shows hundreds of thousands of distinct CDR3 sequences, roughly 25% found once; its top ten account for 9.4%. A few counts support this clonotype. The antigen is unknown. Donation came from healthy Caucasian individuals in Russia who were aged 6 to 90. In addition, the sample was reused for a study of T cells of mothers and their children.

The source is a boy between 10 and 17 years old in good health. The gene calls are TRBV7-9 and TRBJ1-1, with 7 bases aligning to TRBD1. The sequencing input was blood. The CDR3, as DNA: TGTGCCAGCAGCTTAGTACAACAGGGGCCAACGATGAACACTGAAGCTTTCTTT. This codes for CASSLVQQGPTMNTEAFF.